The following is a TCR beta chain sequence with its context. Its antigen is currently unknown. This record comes from a study of T cells after yellow fever vaccination. Study-wide findings and caveats: After the booster, about 95% of CD4 and more than 75% of CD8 primary-response clones were re-detected. The study found a weaker secondary response that peaked faster, day 5 versus 15.

UMIs and a universal primer site were added when TCR cDNA was made by 5'RACE template switching. TCRdb re-analysed the 5' RACE reads in MiXCR, keeping a single row per CDR3 protein. The table has some 250,000 distinct CDR3 sequences, about 7% seen once. Trimming removed 2 bases from V and 2 bases from J; junction bases left unmatched: 2. The germline V gene has CDR1 MNHEY and CDR2 SVGAGI. CDR3 length: 14 residues. This receptor was obtained from a man between 25 and 39 years old who received the YFV17D yellow fever vaccine. The V gene is TRBV6-5, the J gene TRBJ2-7, with TRBD2 matching over 8 bases. Sequencing used CD4+ T cells sorted from PBMCs, obtained 15 days after the yellow fever booster vaccination. CDR3 loop: CASSYEAGAYEQYF. Written as DNA, the CDR3 is TGTGCCAGCAGTTACGAAGCGGGAGCCTACGAGCAGTACTTC.